This T cell receptor (beta chain) was documented in a study of blood T cells in healthy people across ages. Overall study findings and caveats: Diversity of TCR beta per million T cells declined in a roughly linear way with age. Comparison with aged donors showed that long-lived donors had more naive CD4+ cells and higher diversity.

This clonotype was counted many times. Its antigen is currently unknown. Together with a sample-barcoded 5' primer, a J-beta primer mix was included in a second PCR lasting roughly 6 to 12 cycles. From the 5' RACE reads, TCRdb called clonotypes with MiXCR, one entry per CDR3 protein. The data contain about 930,000 distinct CDR3 sequences, roughly 29% of them singletons. The CDR3 sequence is 14 residues long. Germline V gene sequence: CDR1 ENHRY, CDR2 SYGVKD. Trimming removed 4 bases from V and 2 bases from J, with 11 bases in between. PBMCs, at least 6 million per sample, were isolated. This sample also appeared in a second study, on T cells of mothers and their children. That paper notes: Versus unrelated pairs, overlap was slightly higher in related mother-child pairs, without reaching significance.

The rearrangement links TRBV10-3 to TRBJ2-5; D gene ambiguous. The clonotype originates from a woman between 40 and 55 years old in good health. The material sequenced was blood. The CDR3 protein is CAISGGTLQETQYF. As DNA, the CDR3 is TGTGCCATCAGTGGGGGTACCTTACAAGAGACCCAGTACTTC.